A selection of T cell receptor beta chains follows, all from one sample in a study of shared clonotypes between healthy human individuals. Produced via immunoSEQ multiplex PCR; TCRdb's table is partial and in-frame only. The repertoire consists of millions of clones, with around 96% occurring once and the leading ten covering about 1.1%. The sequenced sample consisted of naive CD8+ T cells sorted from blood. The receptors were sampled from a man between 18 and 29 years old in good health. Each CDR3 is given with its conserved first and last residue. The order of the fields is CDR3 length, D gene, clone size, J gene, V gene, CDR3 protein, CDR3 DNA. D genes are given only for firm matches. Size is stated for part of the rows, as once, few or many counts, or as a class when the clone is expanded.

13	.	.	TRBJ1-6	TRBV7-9	CASSRTDNSPLHF	TGTGCCAGCAGCCGGACGGACAATTCACCCCTCCACTTT
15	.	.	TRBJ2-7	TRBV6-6	CASSPTGLPFYEQYF	TGTGCCAGCAGTCCTACGGGCCTTCCTTTCTACGAGCAGTACTTC
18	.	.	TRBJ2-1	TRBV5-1	CASSLDYPLRYGDNEQFF	TGCGCCAGCAGCTTGGACTATCCTCTTAGATATGGTGACAATGAGCAGTTCTTC
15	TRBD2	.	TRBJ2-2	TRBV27	CASTLSGSFAGELFF	TGTGCCAGCACACTTAGCGGGAGCTTCGCCGGGGAGCTGTTTTTT
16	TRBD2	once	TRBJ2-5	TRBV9	CASSAEREGLEETQYF	TGTGCCAGCAGCGCCGAGCGGGAGGGCCTGGAGGAGACCCAGTACTTC
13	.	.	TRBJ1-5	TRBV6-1	CASCFTGDQPQHF	TGTGCCAGCTGTTTTACGGGGGATCAGCCCCAGCATTTT
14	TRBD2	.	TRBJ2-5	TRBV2	CASSRAGGLQTQYF	TGTGCCAGCAGCCGAGCGGGGGGGTTACAAACCCAGTACTTC
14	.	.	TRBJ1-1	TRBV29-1	CSARPGVMNTEAFF	TGCAGCGCTCGCCCCGGAGTAATGAACACTGAAGCTTTCTTT
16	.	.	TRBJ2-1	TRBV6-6	CASSYSMGRFYNEQFF	TGTGCCAGCAGTTACTCGATGGGACGGTTCTACAATGAGCAGTTCTTC
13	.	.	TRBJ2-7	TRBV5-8	CASSYGSLYEQYF	TGTGCCAGCAGCTACGGGTCTCTCTACGAGCAGTACTTC